The 19 T cell receptor beta chains presented below share a single source sample, sequenced in a study of T cell clonality in common variable immunodeficiency. Repertoires were generated with immunoSEQ multiplex PCR, while TCRdb's copy carries only in-frame clones and drops some. The table records about 81,000 clones without singletons, the ten largest covering 0.8%. The sample taken for sequencing was peripheral blood mononuclear cells. The source of these receptors is a person aged 18 to 75 in good health.

This clone was detected a few times. The CDR3 end is not reached by the read, which stops 3 residues before it; the germline J gene fills it in. V is TRBV6-8 and J is TRBJ2-7; D may be TRBD1 (5 bases). Germline CDR1 and CDR2: MNHGY and SAAAGT. Trimming took off 2 bases at V and 6 bases at J, with 26 bases between the two ends. The CDR3 contains 18 residues. Partial CDR3 DNA: TGTGCCAGCAGTTACCAAACCTATGGGGCCCGGCCAGGCTGCGAG. Translating it yields CASSYQTYGARPGCE. The whole CDR3 protein is CASSYQTYGARPGCEQYF.

This clone was observed many times. The sequence runs out 3 residues before the end of the CDR3; the remainder is reconstructed from the germline J gene. J is TRBJ2-7 and V is TRBV4-1; TRBD1 matches 9 bases. The V gene's germline CDR1 is MGHRA and CDR2 YSYEKL. This CDR3 has 14 amino acids. J gave up 5 bases and V 5 bases, and 7 bases lay outside the gene matches. The covered CDR3 bases are TGCGCCAGCAGCTCGGGACAGGGACAGGACGAG. Translated: CASSSGQGQDE. The CDR3 as a whole reads CASSSGQGQDEQYF.

As concerns this clone: With the read ending 3 residues before the CDR3 end, the germline J gene is used to fill in that end. V is TRBV5-4 and J is TRBJ2-7, with D unresolved. CDR3 length: 14 amino acids. The germline V gene has CDR1 SGHNT and CDR2 YYREEE (reference sequence). V was cut by 0 bases and J by 3 bases, with 10 bases left in between. The part of the CDR3 DNA that was read is TGTGCCAGCAGCTTGGGTCCCTCTCGCTACGAG. Protein: CASSLGPSRYE. The full CDR3 protein reads CASSLGPSRYEQYF. Together with reference TRBV5-4 and TRBJ2-7, the CDR3 gives the full variable domain: ETGVTQSPTHLIKTRGQQVTLRCSSQSGHNTVSWYQQALGQGPQFIFQYYREEENGRGNFPPRFSGLQFPNYSSELNVNALELDDSALYLCASSLGPSRYEQYFGPGTRLTVT.

This clone was seen at least ten times. The read halts 3 residues ahead of the CDR3 end, with the missing end drawn from the germline J gene. The J gene is TRBJ2-7, the V gene TRBV5-1, with D tentatively TRBD1 (5 bases). The CDR3 is 12 residues long. Per the germline V gene, CDR1 is SGHRS and CDR2 is YFSETQ. V lost 4 bases and J lost 4, with 9 bases in between. The sequenced CDR3 bases are TGCGCCAGCAGCACAGGAAAGTACGAG. Protein product: CASSTGKYE. The entire CDR3 is CASSTGKYEQYF.

The table lists this clone with many counts. Read sequence stops 3 residues before the CDR3 end, and the germline J gene provides the missing end. The V call is TRBV20-1, the J call TRBJ1-2; 9 positions match TRBD1. CDR1 is DFQATT, CDR2 SNEGSKA, per germline (reference sequence). V dropped 3 bases and J dropped 0; count of bases not matched to a gene: 2. The CDR3 covers 14 residues. The covered CDR3 bases are TGCAGTGCTAGGGGGACAGGGCCTAACTATGGC. Its protein is CSARGTGPNYG. The full-length CDR3 reads as CSARGTGPNYGYTF.

This clone was seen repeatedly, ten times or more. Read coverage stops 3 residues before the CDR3 terminus; the germline J gene supplies the remainder. The chain has TRBV18 and TRBJ2-7; 8 nucleotides line up with TRBD1. This CDR3 has 15 residues. CDR1 and CDR2 from the germline V gene are KGHSH and LQKENI. The V segment lost 6 bases and the J segment 1 base; nucleotides outside the gene matches: 8. The CDR3 reads CASSQLDRGSYEQYF. CDR3 DNA, as far as it was read: TGTGCCAGCTCCCAACTTGACAGGGGTTCCTACGAG.

This clone showed up many times. The CDR3 end is not reached by the read, which stops 3 residues before it; the germline J gene fills it in. The rearrangement uses TRBV10-3 and TRBJ2-7; 8 bases align to TRBD2. There are 13 residues in the CDR3. Germline CDR1 and CDR2: ENHRY and SYGVKD. Unmatched junction bases numbered 7, after V lost 6 bases and J lost 6 bases. CDR3 DNA, as far as it was read: TGTGCCATCAGGGGACTAGACCCCACCGAG. Translated, it gives CAIRGLDPTE. The full CDR3 reads CAIRGLDPTEQYF.

The sample holds many counts of this clone. The read ends 3 residues shy of where the CDR3 ends; the end is completed using the germline J gene. V usage is TRBV5-4 and J usage is TRBJ2-3; 9 bases are a match to TRBD2. Losses at the gene ends were 0 bases for V and 6 bases for J; bases not matched to a gene: 8. Germline CDR1 is SGHNT and CDR2 is YYREEE (reference sequence). CDR3 size: 16 residues. This CDR3 reads CASSLGLAESRDTQYF. Partial CDR3 DNA: TGTGCCAGCAGCTTGGGACTAGCGGAATCGAGGGATACG.

Many counts were recorded for this clone. The read falls 3 residues short of the CDR3 end, and the missing part is taken from the germline J gene. The chain employs TRBV3-1 (or the pseudogene TRBV3-2) and TRBJ2-1; 15 bases line up with TRBD2. The CDR3 sequence is 18 residues long. V gave up 1 base and J gave up 8 bases; unmatched junction bases: 9. Germline V gives CDR1 LGHDT, CDR2 YNNKEL (reference sequence). The part of the CDR3 DNA that was read is TGTGCCAGCAGCCAAGCGGGACTAGCGGGAGGCTCACGCCATGAG. It encodes CASSQAGLAGGSRHE. The whole CDR3 protein is CASSQAGLAGGSRHEQFF.

This clone came up many times. Sequencing ends 3 residues short of the CDR3 end; the germline J gene provides the rest. The chain carries TRBV6-2 or TRBV6-3 and TRBJ2-5; TRBD2 matches at 8 bases. The V gene end was trimmed by 0 bases and the J gene end by 7 bases; junction bases not matched to a gene: 4. Germline CDR1 is MNHEY and CDR2 is SVGEGT. The CDR3 has 14 residues. The sequenced CDR3 bases are TGTGCCAGCAGTTACTCGGCGGGAGGCGTGACC. Amino acids: CASSYSAGGVT. The full CDR3 reads CASSYSAGGVTQYF.

This clone has ten or more counts. Sequencing ends 3 residues short of the CDR3 end; the germline J gene provides the rest. The chain uses TRBV6-2 or TRBV6-3 and TRBJ2-1, with 12 bases matching TRBD2. V dropped 5 bases and J dropped 6; count of bases not matched to a gene: 8. Germline assignment: CDR1 MNHEY and CDR2 SVGEGT. The CDR3 has 16 residues. CDR3 DNA (partial): TGTGCCAGCAGTCCTGGAGGACTAGCGGGAAGCAATGAG. This encodes CASSPGGLAGSNE. The entire CDR3 protein is CASSPGGLAGSNEQFF.

This clone has at least ten counts. The read stops 3 residues short of the end of the CDR3; the missing end is completed from the germline J gene. J is TRBJ1-3 and V is TRBV19; unclear D gene. The ends were cut back, 7 bases at V and 0 bases at J, with 7 bases in the middle. This CDR3 region has 13 residues. Germline-derived CDR1 and CDR2 are LNHDA and SQIVND (reference sequence). CDR3 residues: CASTPISGNTIYF. CDR3 DNA (partial): TGTGCCAGTACCCCAATCTCTGGAAACACC.

This clone was recorded at least ten times. The sequenced part of the CDR3 DNA is TGCGCCAGCAGCGCGTCGGGAGGCACTCAGGGTATCACTGAA. As protein: CASSASGGTQGITE. In full, the CDR3 reads CASSASGGTQGITEAFF. This chain joins TRBV5-1 and TRBJ1-1, with a tentative D call TRBD1 (5 bases). The read finishes 3 residues shy of the CDR3 end, and the germline J gene is used to complete it. The CDR3 has 17 amino acids. Between the trimmed V and J ends, which lost 4 bases and 4 bases, there was a span of 23 bases. Germline V gene sequence: CDR1 SGHRS, CDR2 YFSETQ. The whole variable domain, remainder taken from reference TRBV5-1 and TRBJ1-1, is KAGVTQTPRYLIKTRGQQVTLSCSPISGHRSVSWYQQTPGQGLQFLFEYFSETQRNKGNFPGRFSGRQFSNSRSEMNVSTLELGDSALYLCASSASGGTQGITEAFFGQGTRLTVV.

Ten or more counts support this clone. The observed sequence ends 3 residues before the CDR3 terminus, with the missing tail filled in from the germline J gene. This rearrangement joins TRBV7-3 to TRBJ2-1; 7 bases map to TRBD2. The CDR3 runs 16 residues. Germline V gene lookup returns CDR1 SGHTA and CDR2 FQGTGA. The junction had 8 bases not matched to a gene; V was cut back by 1 base and J by 5 bases. The sequenced part of the CDR3 DNA is TGTGCCAGCAGCTTAAACGGCGGGAGTGGGAACAATGAG. Amino acid sequence: CASSLNGGSGNNE. The entire CDR3 is CASSLNGGSGNNEQFF.

This clone was seen repeatedly, ten times or more. The CDR3 protein is CASRTSGNFEYEQYF. Incomplete CDR3 DNA: TGTGCCAGCAGGACCTCAGGGAATTTCGAATACGAG. V gene TRBV2 combines with J gene TRBJ2-7, with a possible D match to TRBD1 (5 bases). The DNA ends 3 residues before the CDR3 does, and the rest of the CDR3 is filled in from the germline J gene. Germline values: CDR1 SNHLY, CDR2 FYNNEI. The CDR3 extends over 15 amino acids. V lost 6 bases and J 4 bases, leaving 19 bases between the germline ends.

This clone was seen at least ten times. A junction end diverges from the germline sequence, so it may reflect a read error. The missing CDR3 end, 3 residues past where the read stops, is filled in from the germline J gene. V and J are TRBV4-2 and TRBJ2-3, with D maybe TRBD1 (5 bases). This CDR3 comprises 14 residues. The germline CDR1 and CDR2 sequences are LGHNA and YNFKEQ. CDR3 sequence: CASSLGVVADTQYF. The DNA read from the CDR3 is TGCGCCAGCAGTCTAGGGGTGGTGGCAGATACG.

This clone showed up many times. Read data end 3 residues before the CDR3 end; the end is taken from the germline J gene. The chain links TRBV20-1 to TRBJ2-1, with D possibly TRBD2 on 6 matching bases. Trimming cost V 5 bases and J 4 bases, with 18 bases left between them. Germline CDR1 is DFQATT and CDR2 is SNEGSKA (reference sequence). The CDR3 contains 15 residues. The sequenced part of the CDR3 DNA is TGCAGTGCTCTCACCGGCCCTAGCGCTTACAATGAG. The encoded protein is CSALTGPSAYNE. The complete CDR3 sequence is CSALTGPSAYNEQFF.

This clone showed up many times. Read sequence stops 3 residues before the CDR3 end, and the germline J gene provides the missing end. The chain combines TRBV7-6 with TRBJ2-3; D is uncertain. CDR1 is SGHVS and CDR2 is FNYEAQ in the germline V gene. Trimming left V 11 bases short and J 4 bases short, with 19 bases between. CDR3 length: 14 residues. CDR3 bases read: TGTGCCCGAATGACGGAGCGAACCCCAGATACG. Translation gives CARMTERTPDT. The complete CDR3 sequence is CARMTERTPDTQYF.

This clone occurred many times. The CDR3 goes on 3 residues after the read ends, and that part is filled in from the germline J gene. The genes are TRBV12-3 or TRBV12-4 and TRBJ2-6; perhaps TRBD1 as D (6 bases). Deletions cut 5 bases from V and 0 bases from J, with 8 bases between. This CDR3 has 15 residues. The CDR3 sequence: CASSPQGSGANVLTF. Partial CDR3 DNA: TGTGCCAGCAGTCCACAGGGCTCTGGGGCCAACGTC.